The following is a T cell receptor beta chain sequence with its context. What it binds is not known. The entirety of the isolated RNA underwent reverse transcription, so expressed TCRB transcripts were sequenced. The protocol was immunoSEQ multiplex PCR, while the TCRdb copy is restricted to in-frame clones and leaves out a portion. The sample lists fewer than 300,000 clones; 11% were seen once. This entry is derived from a study of beta chain features in type 1 diabetes. Study-wide findings and caveats: Patients with Type 1 diabetes showed moderately but significantly shorter TCRB CDR3s in all four CD4+ subsets.

Sequencing was done on a sample of naive CD4+ T cells from blood. This sequence originates from a man aged 30 to 39 with type 1 diabetes.

CDR3 bases: TGTGCCAGCTCACTACGGACAGTCTCTGGAAACACCATATATTTT. This codes for CASSLRTVSGNTIYF. The genes are TRBV18 and TRBJ1-3; TRBD1 is a possible D gene (6 bases). This CDR3 has 15 amino acids. V was cut by 4 bases and J by 0 bases, with 10 bases left in between. In germline, CDR1 is KGHSH, CDR2 LQKENI.